This TCR beta chain was recovered during a study of CD8 T cells in Susac syndrome. Reverse transcription of roughly 0.5 to 1 ug RNA used random hexamers. Amplification of TCR beta CDR3 was carried out by immunoSEQ multiplex PCR, which covered 54 Vbeta and 13 Jbeta segments. MiXCR, run by TCRdb on the immunoSEQ multiplex PCR reads, gives a single entry per CDR3 protein. The sample has 150,000 to 200,000 distinct CDR3 sequences, just over 90% seen once. This sequence originates from a human donor in good health. The specimen was CD4+ T cells from PBMCs.

CDR3 loop: CASSLDPGWETQYF. The CDR3 DNA reads TGTGCCAGCAGCTTAGACCCAGGGTGGGAGACCCAGTACTTC. The chain carries TRBV7-9 and TRBJ2-5; D is perhaps TRBD1 (5 bases). Germline CDR1 SEHNR, CDR2 FQNEAQ (reference sequence). The CDR3 loop spans 14 amino acids. V lost 1 base and J 5 bases, leaving 11 bases between the germline ends.